The rows below give T cell receptor beta chains drawn from one sample of a study of tumor-infiltrating lymphocytes in primary liver carcinoma. TCRdb independently ran MiXCR on the multiplex PCR reads; one entry per CDR3 protein. Of approximately 40,000 distinct CDR3 sequences listed, around 66% are singletons. The sequenced sample consisted of liver tumor tissue from sampling region 2. Receptors were obtained from a man aged 35 to 55 with primary liver carcinoma and hepatitis B virus infection. The CDR3 runs from the conserved cysteine through the conserved F or W. Each record gives: V gene, J gene, clone size, D gene, CDR3 protein, CDR3 DNA. A D gene is named only where the DNA matches it firmly. Part of the rows lack a size; the others show once, few, many or a class for expanded clones.

>TRBV5-1|TRBJ1-1|-|-
CASSVSSVNTEAFF
TGCGCCAGCAGCGTATCTTCAGTGAACACTGAAGCTTTCTTT
>TRBV5-1|TRBJ2-6|once|TRBD2
CASGLAWTSPPGANVLTF
TGCGCCAGCGGCTTGGCCTGGACTAGCCCGCCTGGAGCCAACGTCCTGACTTTC
>TRBV6-6|TRBJ1-1|-|-
CASSWANSGAFF
TGTGCCAGCAGTTGGGCGAACAGTGGAGCTTTCTTT
>TRBV29-1|TRBJ2-7|-|TRBD1
CSVERQGATEQYF
TGCAGTGTTGAAAGACAGGGGGCAACTGAGCAGTACTTC
>TRBV12-3/TRBV12-4|TRBJ2-5|-|-
CASSPAGVDETQYF
TGTGCTAGCAGTCCAGCCGGGGTTGATGAGACCCAGTACTTC
>TRBV29-1|TRBJ2-3|-|-
CSVGAGWGVRDTRYF
TGCAGCGTTGGGGCAGGTTGGGGGGTGAGAGATACGCGGTATTTT
>TRBV11-1|TRBJ2-4|-|TRBD2
CASSFPGTSGTKNTQCF
TGTGCCAGCAGCTTTCCCGGGACTAGCGGGACCAAAAACACTCAATGCTTT
>TRBV12-3/TRBV12-4|TRBJ2-3|medium-sized|TRBD1
CASSWDRDGSDTQYF
TGTGCCAGCAGTTGGGACAGGGATGGATCAGATACGCAGTATTTT
>TRBV29-1|TRBJ2-1|-|TRBD2
CIGTSGRLYEQFF
TGCATTGGGACTAGCGGGAGGCTCTATGAGCAGTTCTTC
>TRBV30|TRBJ2-7|-|-
CTWRPPRREAGEQYF
TGTACATGGAGGCCTCCCCGGAGGGAGGCAGGCGAGCAGTACTTC
>TRBV5-1|TRBJ1-3|many|TRBD1
CASSLESQGGAGNTIYF
TGCGCCAGCAGCTTGGAGAGCCAGGGGGGAGCAGGAAACACCATATATTTT
>TRBV10-2|TRBJ2-7|-|-
CASSESLWGGEQYF
TGCGCCAGCAGTGAGTCCCTCTGGGGAGGCGAGCAGTACTTC
>TRBV29-1|TRBJ1-1|-|-
CSVGRGLVEALF
TGCAGCGTTGGGAGAGGCCTCGTTGAAGCTTTATTT
>TRBV6-2/TRBV6-3|TRBJ2-5|-|TRBD1
CASRAPTGAQGTQYF
TGCGCCAGCAGAGCCCCGACAGGGGCCCAAGGGACCCAGTACTTC
>TRBV5-1|TRBJ2-5|once|TRBD2
CASSSSGNAEETQYF
TGTGCCAGCAGCTCAAGCGGGAACGCGGAAGAGACCCAGTACTTC
>TRBV7-8|TRBJ2-2|-|-
CASSLDSWGLFF
TGTGCCAGCAGCTTGGATAGCTGGGGGCTGTTTTTT
>TRBV11-2|TRBJ2-2|-|-
CAISSSSGANTGELFF
TGTGCCATCAGCTCTTCTAGTGGCGCGAACACCGGGGAGCTGTTTTTT
>TRBV29-1|TRBJ2-5|-|-
CSVESAVGRSETQYF
TGCAGCGTTGAATCAGCGGTAGGTAGATCGGAGACCCAGTACTTC
>TRBV12-3/TRBV12-4|TRBJ2-4|-|TRBD1
CASSLFCPGQGSNIQYF
TGTGCCAGCAGCCTTTTTTGTCCGGGACAGGGTTCAAACATTCAGTACTTC
>TRBV5-4|TRBJ2-3|-|TRBD1
CASSNRDRAGDTRYF
TGTGCCAGCAGCAATCGGGACAGGGCTGGGGATACGCGGTATTTT
>TRBV28|TRBJ2-7|-|-
CASRKGRSSYEQYF
TGTGCCAGCAGGAAGGGGAGGAGCTCCTACGAGCAGTACTTC
>TRBV14|TRBJ1-2|-|-
CASSQELEGCYTF
TGTGCCAGCAGCCAAGAATTGGAGGGTTGCTACACCTTC
>TRBV4-3|TRBJ2-7|-|-
CANSQDLPYEQYF
TGCGCCAATAGCCAAGATTTGCCCTACGAGCAGTACTTC
>TRBV30|TRBJ2-3|many|-
CASGQRNTDTQYF
TGTGCTTCGGGCCAGCGGAACACAGATACGCAGTATTTT
>TRBV7-8|TRBJ1-2|-|TRBD1
CANGPGTGGAGYGYTF
TGTGCCAACGGCCCTGGGACAGGGGGCGCCGGCTATGGCTACACCTTC
>TRBV2|TRBJ2-5|-|-
CASKNTLGKETQYF
TGTGCCAGCAAAAACACCCTGGGAAAAGAGACCCAGTACTTC
>TRBV29-1|TRBJ1-1|-|-
CSVEGLDRYTEAIF
TGCAGCGTTGAAGGACTAGACCGATACACTGAAGCTATCTTT
>TRBV6-5|TRBJ2-3|-|TRBD1
CVSSRTGATDTQYF
TGTGTCAGCAGTCGGACAGGGGCCACAGATACGCAGTATTTT
>TRBV11-3|TRBJ2-7|-|-
CASSVRQSYEQCF
TGTGCCAGCAGCGTAAGACAGTCCTACGAGCAGTGCTTC
>TRBV5-4|TRBJ2-5|once|TRBD2
CACNMPGGRKETQYF
TGTGCCTGCAACATGCCGGGGGGGAGGAAAGAGACCCAGTACTTC
>TRBV7-6|TRBJ2-3|-|-
CASNLAIGADTQCF
TGTGCCAGCAACTTAGCCATAGGGGCAGATACGCAGTGTTTT
>TRBV7-9|TRBJ2-7|once|-
CASGLIQAYEQYF
TGTGCCAGCGGCTTAATTCAGGCTTACGAGCAGTACTTC
>TRBV11-3|TRBJ2-1|-|-
CASSLGVSDDEQSF
TGTGCCAGCAGCTTAGGCGTCTCGGACGATGAGCAGTCCTTC
>TRBV5-8|TRBJ2-1|-|-
CASSLAPSEQFF
TGTGCCAGTAGCTTGGCTCCGAGCGAGCAGTTCTTC
>TRBV29-1|TRBJ1-1|-|-
CSVRWGVTEAFF
TGCAGTGTTCGATGGGGCGTGACTGAAGCTTTCTTC
>TRBV28|TRBJ1-1|many|-
CASIDGENTEAFF
TGTGCCAGCATCGACGGGGAGAACACTGAAGCTTTCTTT
>TRBV2|TRBJ2-1|few|TRBD1
CASSERGTGGGNELFF
TGTGCCAGCAGTGAAAGGGGGACAGGGGGTGGGAATGAGCTGTTCTTC
>TRBV29-1|TRBJ1-1|-|-
CSVVRGGVNIEALF
TGCAGCGTCGTCAGAGGGGGGGTGAACATTGAAGCTTTATTT
>TRBV7-2|TRBJ1-2|-|-
CASILAQGVNYGYTF
TGTGCCAGCATCTTAGCACAGGGCGTCAACTATGGCTACACCTTC
>TRBV5-1|TRBJ2-7|-|TRBD1
CASSLDVGGFYGQYF
TGCGCCAGCAGCTTGGATGTAGGGGGCTTCTACGGGCAGTACTTC
>TRBV11-1|TRBJ2-3|once|-
CTSSSRGSSVGARTDTQYF
TGTACTAGCAGCTCTAGGGGAAGCTCTGTTGGAGCCCGCACAGATACGCAGTATTTT
>TRBV29-1|TRBJ2-5|-|-
CSVGGTCGSRETQYF
TGCAGCGTTGGTGGGACATGCGGGAGTAGGGAGACCCAATACTTC
>TRBV11-3|TRBJ2-7|-|-
CASPGEGDYEQYF
TGTGCCAGCCCTGGAGAAGGGGACTACGAGCAGTACTTC
>TRBV5-4|TRBJ2-5|-|TRBD2
CISSPTSGKTTGRPQYF
TGTATCAGCAGTCCCACTAGCGGGAAAACTACAGGGAGACCCCAGTACTTC
>TRBV5-4|TRBJ2-3|-|-
CAGSLYQGADTQYF
TGTGCCGGCAGCTTGTATCAGGGCGCAGATACGCAGTATTTT
>TRBV20-1|TRBJ1-5|-|TRBD1
CSASDRQGHQPQHF
TGCAGTGCTAGTGACCGACAGGGACATCAGCCCCAGCATTTT
>TRBV6-5|TRBJ1-5|-|-
CASNHRPSAGPHHF
TGTGCCAGCAATCACCGACCTAGCGCCGGTCCCCATCATTTT
>TRBV29-1|TRBJ2-4|-|-
CSVAHGTGEDIHYF
-
>TRBV5-1|TRBJ2-1|few|-
CASSLVRAEHFF
TGCGCTAGCAGCTTGGTCAGGGCCGAGCATTTCTTC
>TRBV28|TRBJ1-5|-|-
CASKRHGTTQPQHF
TGTGCCAGCAAAAGACATGGGACGACTCAGCCCCAGCATTTT
>TRBV9|TRBJ1-6|-|TRBD1
CASSVLGQGADNSPLHF
TGTGCCAGCAGCGTGTTGGGACAGGGGGCCGACAATTCACCCCTCCACTTT
>TRBV29-1|TRBJ2-7|medium-sized|TRBD1
CSVWTGQSTYEQYF
TGCAGCGTTTGGACAGGGCAATCCACCTACGAGCAGTACTTC
>TRBV7-3|TRBJ2-5|-|-
CARSRSRGQETQYF
TGTGCCAGGAGCCGAAGTAGGGGACAAGAGACCCAGTACTTC